These 26 T cell receptor beta chains were sequenced from one sample in a study of OX40 agonist ivuxolimab in advanced cancers. The protocol was immunoSEQ multiplex PCR, while the TCRdb copy is restricted to in-frame clones and leaves out a portion. This sample has under 80,000 clones; approximately 86% occur once, and the top ten carry nearly 8%. The starting material was CD4+ or CD8+ T cells sorted from blood, obtained in a trial of the OX40 agonist ivuxolimab. The receptors originated from an adult with an advanced solid tumor such as melanoma, head and neck, liver or kidney cancer.

The chain links TRBV4-2 to TRBJ1-5; tentative D call: TRBD1 (5 bases). The germline V gene encodes CDR1 LGHNA and CDR2 YNFKEQ. V lost 0 bases and J 7 bases, leaving 13 bases between the germline ends. This CDR3 region has 15 residues. Written as DNA, the CDR3 is TGTGCCAGCAGCCAAGATTTGGCAGGGACCCAGCCCCAGCATTTT. It yields the protein CASSQDLAGTQPQHF.

The chain joins TRBV28 to TRBJ2-3, with a tentative D call TRBD2 (7 bases). The CDR3 length is 15 residues. The V gene's germline CDR1 is MDHEN and CDR2 SYDVKM. Trimming left V 4 bases short and J 5 bases short, with 16 bases between. The CDR3: CASSYLGGAGDTQYF. The DNA of the CDR3 is TGTGCCAGCAGTTACCTTGGGGGGGCAGGAGATACGCAGTATTTT.

There are a few counts of this clone. This chain uses TRBV9 with TRBJ2-3; 14 nucleotides match TRBD2. CDR1 and CDR2 from the germline V gene are SGDLS and YYNGEE. Unmatched junction bases numbered 9, after V lost 4 bases and J lost 5 bases. CDR3 length: 17 residues. The CDR3 sequence is CASSPTGLAGGGDTQYF. CDR3 bases: TGTGCCAGCAGCCCGACCGGACTAGCGGGAGGAGGAGATACGCAGTATTTT. Together with reference TRBV9 and TRBJ2-3, the CDR3 gives the full variable domain: DSGVTQTPKHLITATGQRVTLRCSPRSGDLSVYWYQQSLDQGLQFLIQYYNGEERAKGNILERFSAQQFPDLHSELNLSSLELGDSALYFCASSPTGLAGGGDTQYFGPGTRLTVL.

The J gene is TRBJ1-2, the V gene TRBV10-2; 8 bases line up with TRBD1. Germline lookup yields CDR1 WSHSY and CDR2 SAAADI. CDR3 length equals 13 residues. V shed 6 bases, J shed 5 bases, and the junction held 5 bases outside the gene matches. Here the CDR3 reads CASSAGGGYGYTF. CDR3 DNA: TGCGCCAGCAGCGCAGGGGGCGGGTATGGCTACACCTTC.

This chain joins TRBV13 and TRBJ2-7, with 15 nucleotides matching TRBD2. Germline CDR1 and CDR2: PRHDT and FYEKMQ (reference sequence). The CDR3 has 15 amino acids. V was pared by 4 bases and J by 4 bases, with 2 bases of the junction left unmatched. CDR3 nucleotide sequence: TGTGCCAGCAGCTCCGGACTAGCGGGAGGGTACGAGCAGTACTTC. This encodes CASSSGLAGGYEQYF.

This rearrangement joins TRBV14 to TRBJ2-1; perhaps TRBD1 as D (5 bases). The germline gives CDR1 SGHDN, CDR2 FVKESK. The CDR3 spans 14 residues. The V gene lost 0 bases and the J gene lost 3 bases, with 6 bases spanning the gap. CDR3 sequence (DNA): TGTGCCAGCAGCCAAGAACAGGTCTACAATGAGCAGTTCTTC. Protein sequence: CASSQEQVYNEQFF.

J is TRBJ2-5 and V is TRBV4-1; D may be TRBD2 (5 bases). This CDR3 is 16 amino acids long. Trimming cost V 4 bases and J 0 bases, with 15 bases left between them. Germline V gene data show CDR1 as MGHRA and CDR2 as YSYEKL. The CDR3 protein is CASSPRSGLYQETQYF. The CDR3 coding sequence is TGCGCCAGCAGCCCTCGCAGCGGCTTGTACCAAGAGACCCAGTACTTC.

The gene calls are TRBV1 and TRBJ2-7; whether TRBD2, the table's D call, matches the DNA was not checked. TRBV1 is a pseudogene locus. The length of the CDR3 is 15 residues. CDR3 loop: CTSSQPSGAERPQYF. CDR3 coding DNA: TGCACCAGCAGCCAACCTAGCGGGGCAGAGCGTCCGCAGTACTTC.

The chain recombines TRBV5-5 with TRBJ1-1; D gene uncertain. The length of the CDR3 is 15 residues. With 0 bases removed from V and 0 bases from J, the gap between germline ends came to 9 bases. Germline CDR1 reads SGHKS; CDR2 reads YYEKEE (reference sequence). In nucleotides, the CDR3 is TGTGCCAGCAGCTTGGAAGTGGGCCTGAACACTGAAGCTTTCTTT. It encodes CASSLEVGLNTEAFF.

The J gene is TRBJ2-7, the V gene TRBV18; 8 bases are shared with TRBD1. Germline V gene data show CDR1 as KGHSH and CDR2 as LQKENI. V lost 4 bases and J lost 6; bases outside the gene matches: 5. The CDR3 is 13 amino acids. The CDR3 region is CASSLRGLGEQYF. CDR3 nucleotide sequence: TGTGCCAGCTCACTCAGGGGGCTTGGCGAGCAGTACTTC.

This chain links TRBV5-4 with TRBJ2-5, with 8 bases that match TRBD2. CDR1 SGHNT and CDR2 YYREEE come from the germline V gene (reference sequence). The CDR3 has 16 amino acids. Trimming removed 4 bases from V and 9 bases from J; junction bases left unmatched: 17. The CDR3 loop reads CASSPFAGGNSAAQYF. CDR3 bases: TGTGCCAGCAGCCCCTTTGCGGGAGGCAACTCGGCGGCCCAGTACTTC.

The chain links TRBV18 to TRBJ1-2; tentative D call: TRBD1 (6 bases). V lost 6 bases to trimming and J lost 4 bases, with 12 bases between them. Germline assignment: CDR1 KGHSH and CDR2 LQKENI. The CDR3 has 13 amino acids. The CDR3 is CASSPDRIYGYTF. Here the CDR3 DNA reads TGTGCCAGCTCTCCCGACAGGATCTATGGCTACACCTTC.

J is TRBJ2-1 and V is TRBV10-1, with 11 bases aligning to TRBD2. Germline lookup yields CDR1 WNHNN and CDR2 SYGVQD (reference sequence). V dropped 5 bases and J dropped 5; count of bases not matched to a gene: 8. The length of the CDR3 is 16 residues. In DNA form, the CDR3 reads TGCGCCAGCAGTCCTTCTAGCGGGAGGTTAGACAATGAGCAGTTCTTC. It yields the protein CASSPSSGRLDNEQFF.

The gene calls are TRBV28 and TRBJ2-7; D is unresolved. CDR1 MDHEN and CDR2 SYDVKM come from the germline V gene. Trimming left V 2 bases short and J 0 bases short, with 8 bases between. The CDR3 consists of 14 residues. As DNA, the CDR3 is TGTGCCAGCAGTTTAACGGGCCTCTCCTACGAGCAGTACTTC. It yields the protein CASSLTGLSYEQYF.

The genes are TRBV5-5 and TRBJ2-7; 7 bases are shared with TRBD1. The CDR3 covers 14 residues. Germline V gene lookup returns CDR1 SGHKS and CDR2 YYEKEE (reference sequence). With V trimmed by 4 bases and J by 1 base, 5 bases remained unmatched. This chain's CDR3 is CASSRTGSSYEQYF. The CDR3 DNA reads as TGTGCCAGCAGCAGGACAGGATCTTCCTACGAGCAGTACTTC.

The rearrangement joins TRBV6-5 to TRBJ2-7; D gene uncertain. Germline V gene data show CDR1 as MNHEY and CDR2 as SVGAGI. The CDR3 runs to 13 residues. The V gene lost 8 bases and the J gene lost 4 bases, with 15 bases spanning the gap. The CDR3 protein is CASRSGSRYEQYF. DNA for the CDR3: TGTGCCAGCCGTAGTGGCAGTAGGTACGAGCAGTACTTC.

In this sample, this clone turned up once. The chain carries TRBV5-4 and TRBJ2-6; D is undetermined. The CDR3 sequence is 16 residues long. V lost 5 bases to trimming and J lost 1 base, with 13 bases between them. Germline assignment: CDR1 SGHNT and CDR2 YYREEE (reference sequence). This CDR3 reads CASRSPKASGANVLTF. CDR3 coding DNA: TGTGCCAGCAGATCCCCCAAAGCATCTGGGGCCAACGTCCTGACTTTC.

This clone was picked up one time. V gene TRBV6-5 combines with J gene TRBJ1-2, with 11 bases that match TRBD1. In germline, CDR1 is MNHEY, CDR2 SVGAGI. The CDR3 totals 15 residues. V dropped 10 bases and J dropped 12; count of bases not matched to a gene: 19. The CDR3 nucleotides read TGTGCCACCGCGATCAAGGACAGGGGGCGAGATTGGCACACCTTC. Protein: CATAIKDRGRDWHTF.

The V gene is TRBV2, the J gene TRBJ2-2; D is possibly TRBD2 (5 bases). V lost 6 bases, J lost 0 bases, and 8 bases lay in between. The CDR3 sequence is 14 residues long. CDR1 is SNHLY and CDR2 is FYNNEI in the germline V gene. The CDR3 DNA is TGTGCCAGCAGAGGGCGGGCGAACACCGGGGAGCTGTTTTTT. This gives the protein CASRGRANTGELFF.

The chain combines TRBV28 with TRBJ2-7; TRBD2 matches 10 bases. V was pared by 5 bases and J by 3 bases, with 7 bases of the junction left unmatched. The CDR3 length is 15 residues. Germline V gene sequence: CDR1 MDHEN, CDR2 SYDVKM. Written as DNA, the CDR3 is TGTGCCAGCAGTCTGCGACTAGCGGGCCTCTACGAGCAGTACTTC. The encoded protein is CASSLRLAGLYEQYF.

The rearrangement joins TRBV6-5 to TRBJ1-2; TRBD1 agrees at 10 bases. The trim removed 6 bases at V and 2 bases at J, leaving 3 bases unmatched. The germline gives CDR1 MNHEY, CDR2 SVGAGI. The CDR3 spans 14 residues. CDR3 loop: CASRAGQGNYGYTF. CDR3 nucleotide sequence: TGTGCCAGCAGGGCGGGACAGGGGAACTATGGCTACACCTTC.

The V and J genes are TRBV2 and TRBJ2-1, with 12 positions matching TRBD2. Germline loops: CDR1 SNHLY, CDR2 FYNNEI. Unmatched junction bases numbered 1, after V lost 6 bases and J lost 7 bases. CDR3 length: 13 amino acids. CDR3 nucleotide sequence: TGTGCCAGCAGGACTAGCGGGAGAAATGAGCAGTTCTTC. Protein sequence: CASRTSGRNEQFF.

This chain uses TRBV7-2 with TRBJ1-2; D unresolved. CDR1 is SGHTA and CDR2 is FQGNSA in the germline V gene. The CDR3 length is 16 residues. Trimming removed 5 bases at V and 3 bases at J, with 19 bases between. The chain's CDR3 is CASSLRGLGSDYGYTF. CDR3 sequence (DNA): TGTGCCAGCAGCCTGCGCGGGCTAGGATCGGACTATGGCTACACCTTC.

The rearrangement uses TRBV15 and TRBJ2-7; 9 bases are a match to TRBD2. V shed 1 base and J 4 bases; nucleotides not matched to a gene: 5. The CDR3 extends over 15 amino acids. Per the germline V gene, CDR1 is LNHNV and CDR2 is YYDKDF (reference sequence). This CDR3 is CATSRGLAGSYEQYF. In nucleotides, the CDR3 is TGTGCCACCAGCAGAGGGCTAGCGGGGTCGTACGAGCAGTACTTC.

This chain links TRBV27 with TRBJ2-2, with D perhaps TRBD1 (5 bases). The V gene's germline CDR1 is MNHEY and CDR2 SMNVEV (reference sequence). The V end lost 5 bases, the J end lost 2 bases, and 9 bases lay between the germline ends. This CDR3 is built from 14 residues. As DNA, the CDR3 is TGTGCCAGCAGTCGACAGCACAACACCGGGGAGCTGTTTTTT. This codes for CASSRQHNTGELFF.

The chain employs TRBV5-5 and TRBJ2-1; D call uncertain. The V end lost 0 bases, the J end lost 2 bases, and 9 bases lay between the germline ends. The length of the CDR3 is 15 residues. Germline lookup yields CDR1 SGHKS and CDR2 YYEKEE (reference sequence). For the CDR3, the DNA is TGTGCCAGCAGCTTGGGGCAGCTTCCCTACAATGAGCAGTTCTTC. This translates into CASSLGQLPYNEQFF.